The clone carrying this TCR beta chain was detected once. This sample was taken from a study of CD8 T cells in Susac syndrome. Study details: The Susac syndrome patients that were sequenced included more than 5 with active disease and roughly eight in remission. Blood was drawn from Susac syndrome patients while they were therapy-naive, on corticosteroids, or on intravenous immunoglobulin alone.

Random hexamers were used to reverse transcribe about 0.45 to 1 ug of RNA. A multiplex approach, immunoSEQ multiplex PCR, amplified TCR beta CDR3 across 54 Vbeta and 13 Jbeta. TCRdb analysed the immunoSEQ multiplex PCR reads with MiXCR anew, one entry per CDR3 protein. The sample contains 200,000 to 250,000 distinct CDR3 sequences, approximately 94% of which appear only once. After removal of 4 bases from V and 6 bases from J, the junction contained 3 bases not matched to a gene. From germline, CDR1 is LGHNA and CDR2 YSLEER. The CDR3 consists of 13 residues. Negative isolation was applied to CD8+ and CD4+ T cells, and FACS enrichment was applied to TEMRA cells.

The V and J genes are TRBV4-3 and TRBJ1-2; TRBD1 matches 9 bases. The sequenced material came from CD4+ T cells from PBMCs. This receptor was taken from a human donor with Susac syndrome. This chain's CDR3 is CASSPRTGDGYTF. The CDR3 coding sequence is TGCGCCAGCAGCCCTAGGACAGGGGATGGCTACACCTTC.